This TCR beta chain was recovered during a study of blood T cell repertoires in COVID-19. CDR3 length: 13 residues. Germline values: CDR1 LGHDT, CDR2 YNNKEL (reference sequence). V was cut by 1 base and J by 4 bases, with 7 bases left in between. The Seattle site enrolled patients during active infection and followed them longitudinally. In the source study's methods: Reference gene primer amplification gave estimated nucleated cell counts. Clones were sequenced by immunoSEQ multiplex PCR, and TCRdb holds only the in-frame ones, with some missing. That table supplies the V and J calls and clone size; D and trimming were determined from the DNA. The data contain approximately 530,000 clones, about 89% of them singletons.

The clonotype was recovered from a woman aged 50 to 60 with COVID-19, enrolled during active disease. Sequencing was performed on peripheral blood. This rearrangement joins TRBV3-1 (or the pseudogene TRBV3-2) to TRBJ1-2; D gene unclear. CDR3 sequence: CASSQGWLYGYTF. The CDR3, as DNA: TGTGCCAGCAGCCAAGGTTGGCTCTATGGCTACACCTTC.